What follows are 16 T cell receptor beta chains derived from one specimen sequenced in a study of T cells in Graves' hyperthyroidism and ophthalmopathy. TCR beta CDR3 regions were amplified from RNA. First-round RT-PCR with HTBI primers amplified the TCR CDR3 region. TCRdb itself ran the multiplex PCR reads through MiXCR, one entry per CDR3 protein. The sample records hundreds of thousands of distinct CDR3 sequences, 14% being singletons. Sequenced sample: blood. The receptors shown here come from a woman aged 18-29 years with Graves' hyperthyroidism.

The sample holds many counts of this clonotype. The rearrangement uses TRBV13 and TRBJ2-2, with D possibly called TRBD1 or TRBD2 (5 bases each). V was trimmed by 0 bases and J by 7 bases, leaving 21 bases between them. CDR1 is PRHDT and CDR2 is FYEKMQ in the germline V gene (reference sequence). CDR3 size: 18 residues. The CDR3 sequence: CASSLGLVRQGGGGELFF. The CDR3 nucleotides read TGTGCCAGCAGCTTAGGCCTGGTGCGGCAGGGCGGAGGCGGGGAGCTGTTTTTT.

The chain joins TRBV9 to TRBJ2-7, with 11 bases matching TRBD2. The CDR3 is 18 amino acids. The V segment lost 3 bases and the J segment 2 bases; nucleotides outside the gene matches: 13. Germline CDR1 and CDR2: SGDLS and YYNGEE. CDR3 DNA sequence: TGTGCCAGCAGCGAATCCGGGACTAGCGGAACAAAAACCTACGAGCAGTACTTC. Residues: CASSESGTSGTKTYEQYF.

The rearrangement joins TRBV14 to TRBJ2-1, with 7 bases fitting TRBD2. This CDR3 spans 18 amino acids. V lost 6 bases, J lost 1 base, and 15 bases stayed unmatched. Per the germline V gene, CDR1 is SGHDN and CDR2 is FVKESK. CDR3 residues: CASSPGGLGRHSYNEQFF. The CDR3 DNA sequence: TGTGCCAGCAGTCCCGGGGGGTTGGGCCGACATTCCTACAATGAGCAGTTCTTC.

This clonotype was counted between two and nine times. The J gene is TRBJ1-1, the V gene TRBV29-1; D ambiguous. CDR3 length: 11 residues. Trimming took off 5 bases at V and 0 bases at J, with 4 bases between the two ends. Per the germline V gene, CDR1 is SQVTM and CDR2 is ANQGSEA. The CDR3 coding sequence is TGCAGCGTTCTAATGAACACTGAAGCTTTCTTT. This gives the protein CSVLMNTEAFF.

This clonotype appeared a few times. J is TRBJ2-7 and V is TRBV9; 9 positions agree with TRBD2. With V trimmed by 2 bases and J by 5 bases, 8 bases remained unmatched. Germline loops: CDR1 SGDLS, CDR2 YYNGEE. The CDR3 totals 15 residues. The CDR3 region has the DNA TGTGCCAGCAGCGTCGGCGGGAGGGCCGCTAACGAGCAGTACTTC. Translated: CASSVGGRAANEQYF. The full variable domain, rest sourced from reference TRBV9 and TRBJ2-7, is DSGVTQTPKHLITATGQRVTLRCSPRSGDLSVYWYQQSLDQGLQFLIQYYNGEERAKGNILERFSAQQFPDLHSELNLSSLELGDSALYFCASSVGGRAANEQYFGPGTRLTVT.

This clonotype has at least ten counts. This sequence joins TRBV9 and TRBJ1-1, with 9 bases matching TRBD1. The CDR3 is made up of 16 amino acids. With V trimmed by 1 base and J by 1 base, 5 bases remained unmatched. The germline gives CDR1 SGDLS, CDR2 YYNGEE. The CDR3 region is CASSVTGGWPNTEAFF. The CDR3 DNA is TGTGCCAGCAGCGTAACAGGGGGCTGGCCGAACACTGAAGCTTTCTTT.

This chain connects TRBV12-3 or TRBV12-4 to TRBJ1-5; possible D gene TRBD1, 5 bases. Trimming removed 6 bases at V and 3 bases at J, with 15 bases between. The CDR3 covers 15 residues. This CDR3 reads CASRGVGGNNQPQHF. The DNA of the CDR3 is TGTGCCAGCAGGGGGGTTGGGGGTAACAATCAGCCCCAGCATTTT.

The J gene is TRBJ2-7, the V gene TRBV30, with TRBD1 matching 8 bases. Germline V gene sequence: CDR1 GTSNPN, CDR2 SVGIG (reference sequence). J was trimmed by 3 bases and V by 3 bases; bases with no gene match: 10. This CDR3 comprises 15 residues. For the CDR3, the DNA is TGTGCCTGGAGCGACTCAGGGGGCTTGGACTACGAGCAGTACTTC. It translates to CAWSDSGGLDYEQYF.

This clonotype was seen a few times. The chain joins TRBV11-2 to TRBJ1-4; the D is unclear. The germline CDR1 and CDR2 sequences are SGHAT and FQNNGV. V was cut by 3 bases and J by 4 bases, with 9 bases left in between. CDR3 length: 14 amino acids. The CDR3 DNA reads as TGTGCCAGCAGCTTGGCCGGGTATAATGAAAAACTGTTTTTT. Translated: CASSLAGYNEKLFF.

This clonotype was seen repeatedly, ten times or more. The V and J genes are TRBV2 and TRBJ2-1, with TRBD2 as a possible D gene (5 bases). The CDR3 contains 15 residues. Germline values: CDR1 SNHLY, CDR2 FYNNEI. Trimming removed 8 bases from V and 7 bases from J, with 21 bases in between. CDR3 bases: TGTGCCAGCGGCTTCCGGGGTCTAGTGAAGAATGAGCAGTTCTTC. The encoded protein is CASGFRGLVKNEQFF.

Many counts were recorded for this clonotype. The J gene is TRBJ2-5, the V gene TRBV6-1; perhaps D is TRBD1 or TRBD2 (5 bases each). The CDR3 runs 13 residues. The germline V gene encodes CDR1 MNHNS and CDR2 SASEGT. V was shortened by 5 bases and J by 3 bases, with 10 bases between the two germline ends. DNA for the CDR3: TGTGCCAGCAGTCTCAGGGAGAAAGAGACCCAGTACTTC. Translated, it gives CASSLREKETQYF.

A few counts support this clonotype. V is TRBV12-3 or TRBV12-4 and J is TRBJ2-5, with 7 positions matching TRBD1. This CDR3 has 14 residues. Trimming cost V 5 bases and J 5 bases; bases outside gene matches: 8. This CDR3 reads CASSGQVGLETQYF. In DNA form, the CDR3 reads TGTGCCAGCAGTGGACAGGTGGGTCTTGAGACCCAGTACTTC.

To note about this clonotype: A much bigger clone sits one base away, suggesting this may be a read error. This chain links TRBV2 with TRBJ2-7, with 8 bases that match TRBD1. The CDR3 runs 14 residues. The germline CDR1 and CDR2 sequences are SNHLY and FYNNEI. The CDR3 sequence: CASRPGQASYGQYF. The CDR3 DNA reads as TGTGCCAGCAGGCCGGGACAGGCCTCCTACGGGCAGTACTTC.

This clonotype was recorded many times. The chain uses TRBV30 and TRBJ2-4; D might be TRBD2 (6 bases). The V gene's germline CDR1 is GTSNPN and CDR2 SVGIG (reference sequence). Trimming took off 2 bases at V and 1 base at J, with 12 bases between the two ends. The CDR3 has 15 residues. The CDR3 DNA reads TGTGCCTGGAGTACAAGCGGGTGGGCCAAAAACATTCAGTACTTC. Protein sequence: CAWSTSGWAKNIQYF.

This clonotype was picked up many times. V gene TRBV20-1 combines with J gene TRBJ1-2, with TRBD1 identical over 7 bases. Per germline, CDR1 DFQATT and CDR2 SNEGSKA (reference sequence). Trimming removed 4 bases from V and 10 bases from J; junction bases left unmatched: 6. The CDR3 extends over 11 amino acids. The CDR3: CSAKGGLDYTF. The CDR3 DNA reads TGCAGTGCTAAAGGGGGCTTGGACTACACCTTC.

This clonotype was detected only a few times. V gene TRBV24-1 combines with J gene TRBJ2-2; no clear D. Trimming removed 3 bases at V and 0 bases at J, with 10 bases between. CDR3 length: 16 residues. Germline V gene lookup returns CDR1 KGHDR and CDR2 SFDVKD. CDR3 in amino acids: CATSDPTAANTGELFF. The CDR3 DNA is TGTGCCACCAGTGATCCGACCGCCGCGAACACCGGGGAGCTGTTTTTT.